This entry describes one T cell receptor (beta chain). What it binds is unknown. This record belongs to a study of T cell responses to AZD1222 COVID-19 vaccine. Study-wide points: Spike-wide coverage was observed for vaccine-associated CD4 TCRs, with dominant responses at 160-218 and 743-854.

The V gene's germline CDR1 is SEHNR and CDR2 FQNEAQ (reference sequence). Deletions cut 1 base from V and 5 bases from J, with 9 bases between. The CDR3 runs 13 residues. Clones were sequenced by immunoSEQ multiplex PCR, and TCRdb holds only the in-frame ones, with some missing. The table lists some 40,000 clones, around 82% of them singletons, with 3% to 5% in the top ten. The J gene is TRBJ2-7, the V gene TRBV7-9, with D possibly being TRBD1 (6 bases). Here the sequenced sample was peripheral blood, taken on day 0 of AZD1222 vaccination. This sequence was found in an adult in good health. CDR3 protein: CASSLGTANEQYF. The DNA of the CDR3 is TGTGCCAGCAGCTTAGGGACAGCAAACGAGCAGTACTTC.